These T cell receptor beta chains were read from a single sample in a study of control samples from healthy donors and cancer patients. Libraries were prepared by immunoSEQ multiplex PCR; TCRdb keeps only in-frame clonotypes and omits some of them. The sample has roughly 130,000 clones; roughly 89% are singletons. The specimen sequenced was blood. Receptor source: a man between 25 and 39 years old in good health. CDR3s include the opening cysteine and the closing phenylalanine or tryptophan. The order of the fields is CDR3 protein, CDR3 DNA, clone size, J gene, V gene, D gene. The D gene is left open where the match is weak. Expanded clones are given a class, and other clones once, few, many or no size at all.

cdr3_aa: CASSQDLISTETQYF
cdr3_nt: TGTGCCAGCAGCCAAGATCTAATTAGCACCGAGACCCAGTACTTC
clone_size: NA
j_call: TRBJ2-5
v_call: TRBV4-2
d_call: NA

cdr3_aa: CASSDDRAGAEAFF
cdr3_nt: TGTGCCAGCAGTGACGACAGGGCTGGGGCTGAAGCTTTCTTT
clone_size: few
j_call: TRBJ1-1
v_call: TRBV2
d_call: TRBD1

cdr3_aa: CAWIFGGGAFF
cdr3_nt: TGTGCCTGGATTTTCGGCGGGGGAGCTTTCTTT
clone_size: NA
j_call: TRBJ1-1
v_call: TRBV30
d_call: NA

cdr3_aa: CATGTPPARGQNTEAFF
cdr3_nt: TGTGCCACCGGGACTCCCCCGGCAAGGGGCCAGAACACTGAAGCTTTCTTT
clone_size: NA
j_call: TRBJ1-1
v_call: TRBV10-3
d_call: NA

cdr3_aa: CASSQHRGKNTEAFF
cdr3_nt: TGCGCCAGCAGCCAGCACAGGGGGAAAAACACTGAAGCTTTCTTT
clone_size: NA
j_call: TRBJ1-1
v_call: TRBV4-3
d_call: TRBD1

cdr3_aa: CASTTVSKPNYGYTF
cdr3_nt: TGTGCCAGCACTACAGTGTCAAAGCCCAACTATGGCTACACCTTC
clone_size: NA
j_call: TRBJ1-2
v_call: TRBV28
d_call: NA

cdr3_aa: CATRVGGSGNTIYF
cdr3_nt: TGCGCAACCCGAGTAGGTGGCTCTGGAAACACCATATATTTT
clone_size: once
j_call: TRBJ1-3
v_call: TRBV29-1
d_call: NA

cdr3_aa: CATSRDRVNTEAFF
cdr3_nt: TGTGCCACCAGCAGAGATAGGGTGAACACTGAAGCTTTCTTT
clone_size: NA
j_call: TRBJ1-1
v_call: TRBV15
d_call: NA

cdr3_aa: CASSFLAGGPSNEQFF
cdr3_nt: TGTGCCAGCAGCTTCTTAGCGGGAGGGCCTAGCAATGAGCAGTTCTTC
clone_size: NA
j_call: TRBJ2-1
v_call: TRBV7-8
d_call: TRBD2

cdr3_aa: CASSTILTTGGSYEQYF
cdr3_nt: TGTGCCAGCAGTACTATCCTCACGACAGGGGGCTCCTACGAGCAGTACTTC
clone_size: NA
j_call: TRBJ2-7
v_call: TRBV28
d_call: TRBD1

cdr3_aa: CASRGLAPTGELFF
cdr3_nt: TGTGCCAGCAGGGGACTAGCTCCCACCGGGGAGCTGTTTTTT
clone_size: NA
j_call: TRBJ2-2
v_call: TRBV7-2
d_call: TRBD2

cdr3_aa: CASSSRTGGADTQYF
cdr3_nt: TGTGCCAGCAGCTCCAGGACAGGGGGCGCAGATACGCAGTATTTT
clone_size: NA
j_call: TRBJ2-3
v_call: TRBV14
d_call: TRBD1

cdr3_aa: CASSGTVSTEAFF
cdr3_nt: TGTGCCAGCAGTGGGACAGTCAGCACTGAAGCTTTCTTT
clone_size: NA
j_call: TRBJ1-1
v_call: TRBV12-3/TRBV12-4
d_call: TRBD1

cdr3_aa: CASSVLGTSGNAEQFF
cdr3_nt: TGTGCCAGCAGCGTTCTCGGGACTAGCGGGAATGCGGAGCAGTTCTTC
clone_size: NA
j_call: TRBJ2-1
v_call: TRBV9
d_call: TRBD2

cdr3_aa: CASSRRTGSNYGYTF
cdr3_nt: TGCGCCAGCAGCCGAAGGACAGGTTCTAACTATGGCTACACCTTC
clone_size: few
j_call: TRBJ1-2
v_call: TRBV4-1
d_call: TRBD1

cdr3_aa: CASSFMGVEAQHF
cdr3_nt: TGTGCCAGCAGTTTTATGGGTGTCGAGGCCCAGCATTTT
clone_size: NA
j_call: TRBJ1-5
v_call: TRBV12-3/TRBV12-4
d_call: NA

cdr3_aa: CASRSRDNSNQPQHF
cdr3_nt: TGTGCCAGCAGAAGCCGGGACAATAGCAATCAGCCCCAGCATTTT
clone_size: NA
j_call: TRBJ1-5
v_call: TRBV2
d_call: NA

cdr3_aa: CASSPIKGTGFHTEAFF
cdr3_nt: TGTGCCAGCAGTCCCATAAAGGGGACAGGGTTTCACACTGAAGCTTTCTTT
clone_size: NA
j_call: TRBJ1-1
v_call: TRBV28
d_call: TRBD1

cdr3_aa: CSVADPGYTIYF
cdr3_nt: TGCAGCGTTGCTGACCCAGGGTACACCATATATTTT
clone_size: NA
j_call: TRBJ1-3
v_call: TRBV29-1
d_call: NA

cdr3_aa: CASSWGGITEAFF
cdr3_nt: TGTGCCAGCTCCTGGGGGGGCATCACTGAAGCTTTCTTT
clone_size: NA
j_call: TRBJ1-1
v_call: TRBV12-3/TRBV12-4
d_call: NA

cdr3_aa: CASSFRLESTGELFF
cdr3_nt: TGTGCCAGCAGTTTCCGACTAGAATCCACCGGGGAGCTGTTTTTT
clone_size: NA
j_call: TRBJ2-2
v_call: TRBV28
d_call: NA

cdr3_aa: CASSQGTVTYEQYF
cdr3_nt: TGCGCCAGCAGCCAAGGTACTGTAACCTACGAGCAGTACTTC
clone_size: NA
j_call: TRBJ2-7
v_call: TRBV4-1
d_call: NA

cdr3_aa: CASSSPQGLFTDTQYF
cdr3_nt: TGTGCCAGCAGCTCACCACAGGGGTTATTCACAGATACGCAGTATTTT
clone_size: once
j_call: TRBJ2-3
v_call: TRBV7-2
d_call: TRBD1

cdr3_aa: CASSPTGTAGGELFF
cdr3_nt: TGTGCCAGCTCACCTACCGGGACAGCGGGCGGGGAGCTGTTTTTT
clone_size: NA
j_call: TRBJ2-2
v_call: TRBV18
d_call: NA

cdr3_aa: CASSDPSGSPHNEQFF
cdr3_nt: TGTGCCAGCAGTGATCCGAGCGGATCTCCCCACAATGAGCAGTTCTTC
clone_size: NA
j_call: TRBJ2-1
v_call: TRBV2
d_call: NA

cdr3_aa: CASSSVSNQPQHF
cdr3_nt: TGTGCCAGCAGTTCAGTAAGCAATCAGCCCCAGCATTTT
clone_size: NA
j_call: TRBJ1-5
v_call: TRBV12-3/TRBV12-4
d_call: NA

cdr3_aa: CAWNSMGEQFF
cdr3_nt: TGTGCCTGGAACTCGATGGGTGAGCAGTTCTTC
clone_size: NA
j_call: TRBJ2-1
v_call: TRBV30
d_call: NA

cdr3_aa: CASTYTGEGTEAFF
cdr3_nt: TGTGCCAGCACCTACACAGGGGAGGGCACTGAAGCTTTCTTT
clone_size: few
j_call: TRBJ1-1
v_call: TRBV2
d_call: TRBD1

cdr3_aa: CASSSTGGRDTQYF
cdr3_nt: TGTGCCAGTAGTTCGACAGGGGGACGGGATACGCAGTATTTT
clone_size: NA
j_call: TRBJ2-3
v_call: TRBV19
d_call: TRBD1

cdr3_aa: CATSRGGVRRNTGELFF
cdr3_nt: TGTGCCACCAGCAGGGGGGGTGTCCGGCGAAACACCGGGGAGCTGTTTTTT
clone_size: NA
j_call: TRBJ2-2
v_call: TRBV15
d_call: NA

cdr3_aa: CASSRGTNYGYTF
cdr3_nt: TGCGCCAGCAGCAGGGGGACTAACTATGGCTACACCTTC
clone_size: NA
j_call: TRBJ1-2
v_call: TRBV10-1
d_call: TRBD1

cdr3_aa: CASSRGTGETANYGYTF
cdr3_nt: TGTGCCAGCTCACGTGGGACAGGGGAGACCGCTAACTATGGCTACACCTTC
clone_size: NA
j_call: TRBJ1-2
v_call: TRBV18
d_call: TRBD1

cdr3_aa: CASSGYQGDEQFF
cdr3_nt: TGTGCCAGCAGTGGGTACCAGGGGGACGAGCAGTTCTTC
clone_size: NA
j_call: TRBJ2-1
v_call: TRBV2
d_call: TRBD1

cdr3_aa: CASKNRSGSQVQFF
cdr3_nt: TGTGCCAGCAAGAACCGTAGCGGGAGTCAGGTTCAGTTCTTC
clone_size: NA
j_call: TRBJ2-1
v_call: TRBV27
d_call: TRBD2